This entry is about one T cell receptor beta chain. Its antigen is not identified. Researchers ran the PCR with 60 Vbeta and 13 Jbeta primers. Profiled with immunoSEQ multiplex PCR; TCRdb holds only in-frame clones, not every one. The sample records roughly 130,000 clones, about 73% being singletons. The data derive from a study of cytomegalovirus exposure and HLA in healthy donors. Points from the study as a whole: Productive status was seen about 87% or about 30% of the time for most TCR beta V segments in an earlier analysis.

Participants comprised healthy donors of bone marrow. Per the germline V gene, CDR1 is SEHNR and CDR2 is FQNEAQ (reference sequence). V shed 5 bases and J shed 5 bases, with 18 bases lying between them. The CDR3 spans 15 residues. This sequence was found in a woman in her thirties or forties in good health and CMV-seropositive. Sequenced material: PBMCs. The chain is built from TRBV7-9 and TRBJ1-1, with a possible D match to TRBD1 (5 bases). The CDR3 loop reads CASSPWGGGDTEAFF. CDR3 in DNA: TGTGCCAGCAGCCCCTGGGGGGGAGGGGATACTGAAGCTTTCTTT.